These T cell receptor beta chains were read from a single sample in a study of blood T cell repertoires in COVID-19. Some clones are missing from TCRdb's copy, which holds only in-frame ones; the method was immunoSEQ multiplex PCR. Of about 500,000 clones in the sample, 87% were seen once. Specimen: PBMCs or T cells enriched from blood (not recorded which). These receptors all stem from a woman under 30 who had recovered from COVID-19. Both conserved end residues are part of each CDR3. A D gene is named only where the DNA matches it firmly. Expanded clones are given a class, and other clones once, few, many or no size at all.

NA	TRBD1	TRBJ1-1	TRBV5-1	CASSLGGQGAYTEAFF	TGCGCCAGCAGCTTGGGGGGCCAGGGGGCGTACACTGAAGCTTTCTTT
NA	NA	TRBJ1-2	TRBV6-1	CASSEAGRTFYTF	TGTGCCAGCAGTGAAGCCGGGCGGACTTTCTACACCTTC
NA	TRBD1	TRBJ1-5	TRBV28	CASSPVEGQGAYDYSNQPQHF	TGTGCCAGCAGCCCTGTAGAGGGACAGGGGGCTTACGACTATAGCAATCAGCCCCAGCATTTT
NA	NA	TRBJ2-1	TRBV3-1/TRBV3-2	CASSRDYSYNEQFF	TGTGCCAGCAGCCGAGACTACTCCTACAATGAGCAGTTCTTC
NA	NA	TRBJ2-7	TRBV5-1	CASSDPQGPLLWEQYF	TGCGCCAGCAGCGACCCCCAGGGTCCTCTTCTTTGGGAGCAGTACTTC
once	TRBD2	TRBJ2-7	TRBV5-8	CASSPRTSGASSYEQYF	TGTGCCAGCAGCCCCAGGACTAGCGGGGCGAGCTCCTACGAGCAGTACTTC
few	NA	TRBJ2-2	TRBV2	CASSEGSRRNTGELFF	TGTGCCAGCAGTGAAGGGTCCCGGAGGAACACCGGGGAGCTGTTTTTT
NA	NA	TRBJ1-5	TRBV30	CAWRGRVDGQPQHF	TGTGCCTGGAGAGGGAGGGTAGATGGTCAGCCCCAGCATTTT
NA	NA	TRBJ2-7	TRBV30	CAWSSDRGGEQYF	TGTGCCTGGAGTTCGGACAGAGGGGGCGAGCAGTACTTC
NA	TRBD1	TRBJ2-1	TRBV6-5	CASSSFRQGLTDEQFF	TGTGCCAGCAGTTCATTTCGACAGGGCTTGACAGATGAGCAGTTCTTC
NA	NA	TRBJ1-2	TRBV7-9	CASSSFSKTGSGGYTF	TGTGCCAGCAGCTCATTCTCTAAAACAGGGTCAGGTGGCTACACCTTC
NA	NA	TRBJ2-3	TRBV28	CASSVSTGYTDTQYF	TGTGCCAGCAGTGTATCGACAGGTTACACAGATACGCAGTATTTT
NA	NA	TRBJ1-4	TRBV5-1	CASSPFSNEKLFF	TGCGCCAGCAGCCCCTTTTCTAATGAAAAACTGTTTTTT
NA	TRBD2	TRBJ2-3	TRBV3-1/TRBV3-2	CASSYTSGDRYF	TGTGCCAGCAGTTACACTAGCGGGGATCGGTATTTT
once	NA	TRBJ1-2	TRBV18	CASSPAAGVEGYTF	TGTGCCAGCTCACCGGCGGCAGGGGTGGAAGGCTACACCTTC
NA	TRBD1	TRBJ2-2	TRBV2	CASSNYRGTAGELFF	TGTGCCAGCAGTAACTACAGGGGTACTGCCGGGGAGCTGTTTTTT
NA	NA	TRBJ2-1	TRBV7-2	CASSSYGGFNEQFF	TGTGCCAGCAGCTCCTACGGGGGTTTTAATGAGCAGTTCTTC
NA	NA	TRBJ1-2	TRBV3-1/TRBV3-2	CASSQGGRDGYTF	TGTGCCAGCAGCCAAGGAGGGAGGGATGGCTACACCTTC
NA	NA	TRBJ2-7	TRBV18	CASSPRGSYEQYF	TGTGCCAGCTCACCTCGCGGGTCCTACGAGCAGTACTTC
NA	NA	TRBJ2-1	TRBV7-3	CASSLVGGGSYNEQFF	TGTGCCAGCAGCTTAGTAGGCGGGGGCAGTTACAATGAGCAGTTCTTC
NA	NA	TRBJ2-7	TRBV12-3/TRBV12-4	CASSPTGNEQYF	TGTGCCAGCAGTCCCACAGGGAACGAGCAGTACTTC
NA	TRBD1	TRBJ1-5	TRBV28	CATRGTGNIHQPQHF	TGTGCCACCAGGGGGACAGGAAATATTCATCAGCCCCAGCATTTT
once	NA	TRBJ1-1	TRBV27	CASSLRQGDEAFF	TGTGCCAGCAGTTTACGGCAGGGCGATGAAGCTTTCTTT
NA	NA	TRBJ1-4	TRBV19	CASTPGANREKLFF	TGTGCCAGTACCCCGGGAGCCAATCGAGAAAAACTGTTTTTT
NA	NA	TRBJ2-6	TRBV30	CAWSPLPGAGANVLTF	TGTGCCTGGAGTCCCTTGCCGGGAGCGGGGGCCAACGTCCTGACTTTC
NA	NA	TRBJ1-4	TRBV10-2	CASSRPSATNEKLFF	TGCGCCAGCAGTCGCCCCAGCGCAACTAATGAAAAACTGTTTTTT
few	NA	TRBJ2-1	TRBV3-1/TRBV3-2	CASSQSQGYNEQFF	TGTGCCAGCAGCCAGAGTCAGGGATACAATGAGCAGTTCTTC
NA	NA	TRBJ1-4	TRBV2	CASSEVRGRIKYEKLFF	TGTGCCAGCAGTGAAGTTAGGGGAAGAATTAAGTATGAAAAACTGTTTTTT
NA	NA	TRBJ2-7	TRBV21-1	CASTKTGPSTYEQYF	TGTGCCAGCACTAAGACAGGACCATCGACCTACGAGCAGTACTTC
once	TRBD1	TRBJ1-6	TRBV15	CATSTDRGVNSPLHF	TGTGCCACCAGCACGGACAGGGGGGTAAATTCACCCCTCCACTTT
NA	TRBD2	TRBJ2-3	TRBV9	CASSVLAGGTDTQYF	TGTGCCAGCAGCGTCCTAGCGGGGGGCACAGATACGCAGTATTTT
once	NA	TRBJ2-1	TRBV2	CASSEGTFYNEQFF	TGTGCCAGCAGTGAAGGCACTTTCTACAATGAGCAGTTCTTC
NA	TRBD1	TRBJ1-2	TRBV6-5	CASSSGTVRYGYTF	TGTGCCAGCAGTTCCGGGACAGTACGCTATGGCTACACCTTC
NA	NA	TRBJ2-2	TRBV30	CAWSVRTGELFF	TGTGCCTGGAGTGTACGGACCGGGGAGCTGTTTTTT
NA	TRBD1	TRBJ1-2	TRBV2	CASSGTDRVDGYTF	TGTGCCAGCAGTGGGACGGACAGGGTTGATGGCTACACCTTC
NA	TRBD2	TRBJ2-1	TRBV7-8	CASSPGLAEYNEQFF	TGTGCCAGCAGCCCCGGACTAGCGGAATACAATGAGCAGTTCTTC
NA	NA	TRBJ2-7	TRBV20-1	CSARDWQANYF	TGCAGTGCTAGAGATTGGCAGGCCAATTACTTC
NA	NA	TRBJ1-1	TRBV28	CASSFPDGKNTEAFF	TGTGCCAGCAGCTTCCCTGACGGGAAAAACACTGAAGCTTTCTTT
NA	TRBD2	TRBJ2-3	TRBV29-1	CSVEWGGPDTQYF	TGCAGCGTTGAATGGGGGGGTCCAGATACGCAGTATTTT
NA	NA	TRBJ1-1	TRBV4-1	CASSQDGGAEAFF	TGCGCCAGCAGCCAAGACGGGGGGGCTGAAGCTTTCTTT
NA	NA	TRBJ1-1	TRBV2	CASSERQATQSEAFF	TGTGCCAGCAGTGAAAGACAGGCGACACAGTCTGAAGCTTTCTTT